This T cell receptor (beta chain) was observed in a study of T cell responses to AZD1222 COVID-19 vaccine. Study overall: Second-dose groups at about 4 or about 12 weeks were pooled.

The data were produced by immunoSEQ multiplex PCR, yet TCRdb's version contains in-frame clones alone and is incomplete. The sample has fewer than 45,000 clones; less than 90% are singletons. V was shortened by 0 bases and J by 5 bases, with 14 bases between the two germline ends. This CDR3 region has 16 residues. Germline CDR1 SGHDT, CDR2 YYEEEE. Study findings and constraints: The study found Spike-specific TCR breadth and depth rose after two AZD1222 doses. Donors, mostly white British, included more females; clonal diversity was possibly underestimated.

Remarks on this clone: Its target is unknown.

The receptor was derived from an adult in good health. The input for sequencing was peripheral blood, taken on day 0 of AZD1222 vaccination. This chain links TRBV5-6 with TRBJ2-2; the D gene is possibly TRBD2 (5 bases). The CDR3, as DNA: TGTGCCAGCAGCTTGGGCGGGTCTCTTTTTACCGGGGAGCTGTTTTTT. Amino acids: CASSLGGSLFTGELFF.